The 22 T cell receptor beta chains below were found in one sample sequenced in a study of cytomegalovirus exposure and HLA in healthy donors. PCR used 60 Vbeta primers and 13 Jbeta primers. Assay used: immunoSEQ multiplex PCR; TCRdb lists only in-frame clones, some missing. The data contain 20,000 to 25,000 clones, around 77% of them singletons. Sequencing was done on a sample of PBMCs. The source of these receptors is a man between 60 and 75 years old in good health and CMV-seronegative.

This sequence joins TRBV11-2 and TRBJ1-1; a possible D gene is TRBD1 (5 bases). The ends were cut back, 5 bases at V and 4 bases at J, with 8 bases in the middle. The CDR3 spans 12 residues. Germline CDR1 reads SGHAT; CDR2 reads FQNNGV. The CDR3 loop is CASSPGVTEAFF. CDR3 coding DNA: TGTGCCAGCAGCCCGGGGGTCACTGAAGCTTTCTTT.

V and J are TRBV6-7 and TRBJ2-5, with D uncertain. The end of the DNA fits TRBJ2-7 better, so the J call may be wrong. TRBV6-7 is flagged as an ORF with uncertain function. This CDR3 spans 10 amino acids. The CDR3 sequence is CASSYYEQYF. The CDR3 DNA is TGTGCCAGCAGTTACTACGAGCAGTACTTC.

This chain connects TRBV27 to TRBJ1-2; possible D gene TRBD1, 6 bases. The CDR3 is made up of 16 amino acids. V lost 8 bases and J 0 bases, leaving 19 bases between the germline ends. Per the germline V gene, CDR1 is MNHEY and CDR2 is SMNVEV (reference sequence). This chain's CDR3 is CASSPLGGATNYGYTF. CDR3 nucleotide sequence: TGTGCCAGCTCCCCCCTTGGGGGGGCGACTAACTATGGCTACACCTTC.

The rearrangement joins TRBV28 to TRBJ2-4; 7 nucleotides agree with TRBD2. In germline, CDR1 is MDHEN, CDR2 SYDVKM. The CDR3 sequence is 14 residues long. Trimming took 4 bases from V and 2 from J; bases not matched to a gene: 2. The CDR3 region is CASSYGRTKNIQYF. The DNA for the CDR3 is TGTGCCAGCAGTTACGGGAGGACCAAAAACATTCAGTACTTC.

The J gene is TRBJ2-5, the V gene TRBV7-8, with D possibly TRBD1 on 6 matching bases. The V end lost 4 bases, the J end lost 5 bases, and 17 bases lay between the germline ends. CDR3 length: 15 amino acids. CDR1 SGHVS and CDR2 FQNEAQ come from the germline V gene. The CDR3 loop reads CASSSRRGSWETQYF. CDR3 in DNA: TGTGCCAGCAGCTCCCGCAGGGGCTCATGGGAGACCCAGTACTTC.

This clone was seen only a few times. This sequence joins TRBV9 and TRBJ1-4, with no clear D. This CDR3 region has 16 residues. Per the germline V gene, CDR1 is SGDLS and CDR2 is YYNGEE. The V end was cut by 0 bases, the J end by 2 bases, with 11 bases between. CDR3 residues: CASSVGATGTNEKLFF. Here the CDR3 DNA reads TGTGCCAGCAGCGTAGGGGCCACGGGGACTAATGAAAAACTGTTTTTT.

This clone was detected a few times. The chain has TRBV10-2 and TRBJ1-2, with a weak D call TRBD1 (6 bases). Germline V gives CDR1 WSHSY, CDR2 SAAADI. The CDR3 is made up of 13 amino acids. V was trimmed by 3 bases and J by 4 bases, leaving 9 bases between them. The CDR3 DNA is TGCGCCAGCAGTGACGGGGGGCGCTATGGCTACACCTTC. This encodes CASSDGGRYGYTF.

This chain joins TRBV28 and TRBJ2-3, with D perhaps TRBD1 (6 bases). The CDR3 extends over 14 amino acids. Trimming removed 6 bases from V and 6 bases from J, with 16 bases in between. Germline-derived CDR1 and CDR2 are MDHEN and SYDVKM. The CDR3 region is CASSRPGQVDTQYF. The CDR3 DNA sequence: TGTGCCAGCAGCCGCCCGGGACAAGTCGATACGCAGTATTTT.

In its sample, this clone was seen once. The genes are TRBV28 and TRBJ2-5; 8 bases are a match to TRBD1. V was pared by 4 bases and J by 5 bases, with 9 bases of the junction left unmatched. Looked up from germline, CDR1 is MDHEN and CDR2 is SYDVKM. The length of the CDR3 is 15 residues. The CDR3 protein is CASSSPQGAGETQYF. As DNA, the CDR3 is TGTGCCAGCAGTTCCCCGCAGGGGGCAGGGGAGACCCAGTACTTC.

The chain uses TRBV7-9 and TRBJ2-1; a weak D match, TRBD1 (5 bases). CDR1 is SEHNR and CDR2 is FQNEAQ in the germline V gene (reference sequence). V was cut by 5 bases and J by 4 bases, with 9 bases left in between. The CDR3 length is 13 residues. This chain's CDR3 is CASSPRQYNEQFF. Here the CDR3 DNA reads TGTGCCAGCAGCCCCAGACAGTACAATGAGCAGTTCTTC.

The chain has TRBV2 and TRBJ2-7; maybe TRBD1 (6 bases). Germline assignment: CDR1 SNHLY and CDR2 FYNNEI. The CDR3 loop spans 14 amino acids. Trimming took 8 bases from V and 4 from J, leaving 18 bases between them. Here the CDR3 DNA reads TGTGCCAGCGGCCGGGACAAGGGTTTTTACGAGCAGTACTTC. Amino acid sequence: CASGRDKGFYEQYF.

V is TRBV28 and J is TRBJ1-4; the D is unclear. Trimming took 6 bases from V and 0 from J, leaving 11 bases between them. The CDR3 is 15 amino acids. CDR1 and CDR2 (germline): MDHEN, SYDVKM. CDR3: CASRRGPATNEKLFF. In DNA form, the CDR3 reads TGTGCCAGCAGACGAGGGCCAGCAACTAATGAAAAACTGTTTTTT.

The CDR3 nucleotides are TGTGCCAGCAGCTCCGCGGGGGGAGACACAGATACGCAGTATTTT. Translation gives CASSSAGGDTDTQYF. The rearrangement links TRBV11-3 to TRBJ2-3; TRBD2 aligns across 8 bases. The CDR3 covers 15 residues. CDR1 and CDR2 (germline): SGHNT, YENEEA. The junction had 5 bases not matched to a gene; V was cut back by 4 bases and J by 2 bases.

The rearrangement links TRBV6-5 to TRBJ2-7, with D possibly matching TRBD2 (6 bases). V was clipped by 3 bases and J by 8 bases, with 14 bases between them. This CDR3 is built from 13 residues. Germline-derived CDR1 and CDR2 are MNHEY and SVGAGI. Written as DNA, the CDR3 is TGTGCCAGCAGTTATGCCCCCGGAGGGAAGCAGTACTTC. Protein product: CASSYAPGGKQYF.

The rearrangement joins TRBV11-2 to TRBJ2-5, with TRBD1 matching over 7 bases. The CDR3 length is 16 residues. The V gene end was trimmed by 5 bases and the J gene end by 6 bases; junction bases not matched to a gene: 15. Germline V gives CDR1 SGHAT, CDR2 FQNNGV. The CDR3 here is CASSRLLTGSVKTQYF. The CDR3, as DNA: TGTGCCAGCAGCCGGCTCCTGACAGGGTCGGTGAAGACCCAGTACTTC.

This clone was detected a few times. The chain combines TRBV11-2 with TRBJ1-5; D is ambiguous. CDR1 is SGHAT and CDR2 is FQNNGV in the germline V gene. Trimming left V 1 base short and J 7 bases short, with 14 bases between. The length of the CDR3 is 15 residues. The CDR3 loop is CASSLGSGSGQPQHF. CDR3 nucleotide sequence: TGTGCCAGCAGCTTAGGGTCCGGGTCTGGACAGCCCCAGCATTTT.

The V call is TRBV7-8, the J call TRBJ1-1; 10 bases line up with TRBD1. J gave up 2 bases and V 2 bases, and 14 bases lay outside the gene matches. This CDR3 has 19 amino acids. CDR1 is SGHVS and CDR2 is FQNEAQ in the germline V gene. The DNA of the CDR3 is TGTGCCAGCAGCTTACGTTATGCGACAGGGGGCAGAGGAAACACTGAAGCTTTCTTT. This gives the protein CASSLRYATGGRGNTEAFF.

V gene TRBV19 combines with J gene TRBJ2-5; no clear D. Germline CDR1 and CDR2: LNHDA and SQIVND (reference sequence). This CDR3 region has 16 residues. The V end was cut by 3 bases, the J end by 5 bases, with 19 bases between. This CDR3 is CASSIRRAPPDETQYF. For the CDR3, the DNA is TGTGCCAGTAGTATCCGGAGAGCCCCCCCCGACGAGACCCAGTACTTC.

This clone showed up just a few times. This rearrangement joins TRBV7-2 to TRBJ2-4; 9 bases align to TRBD2. The CDR3 consists of 15 residues. The germline V gene has CDR1 SGHTA and CDR2 FQGNSA. The junction had 9 bases not matched to a gene; V was cut back by 5 bases and J by 7 bases. CDR3 nucleotides: TGTGCCAGCAGCGTTGTAGCGGGAGTGACTAACATTCAGTACTTC. As protein: CASSVVAGVTNIQYF.

The chain has TRBV2 and TRBJ1-6; D might be TRBD1 (5 bases). CDR3 length: 15 amino acids. Between the trimmed V and J ends, which lost 9 bases and 3 bases, there was a span of 15 bases. Germline V lookup: CDR1 SNHLY, CDR2 FYNNEI. CDR3 sequence (DNA): TGTGCCAGACAGGCAAGCTCCCACTATAATTCACCCCTCCACTTT. This encodes CARQASSHYNSPLHF.

This clone has just one count. The chain recombines TRBV5-6 with TRBJ1-1, with D possibly being TRBD1 (6 bases). The V end lost 4 bases, the J end lost 1 base, and 17 bases lay between the germline ends. Germline CDR1 and CDR2: SGHDT and YYEEEE. The CDR3 length is 16 residues. This CDR3 reads CASSQKRGGPNTEAFF. In DNA form, the CDR3 reads TGTGCCAGCAGCCAAAAGCGCGGGGGGCCGAACACTGAAGCTTTCTTT.

The CDR3 DNA is TGTGCCAGCAGCGCTACGGACAGGCTCTACACTGAAGCTTTCTTT. Protein: CASSATDRLYTEAFF. The V and J genes are TRBV6-5 and TRBJ1-1, with 7 bases fitting TRBD1. The CDR3 consists of 15 residues. The V gene end was trimmed by 6 bases and the J gene end by 3 bases; junction bases not matched to a gene: 10. Germline values: CDR1 MNHEY, CDR2 SVGAGI.